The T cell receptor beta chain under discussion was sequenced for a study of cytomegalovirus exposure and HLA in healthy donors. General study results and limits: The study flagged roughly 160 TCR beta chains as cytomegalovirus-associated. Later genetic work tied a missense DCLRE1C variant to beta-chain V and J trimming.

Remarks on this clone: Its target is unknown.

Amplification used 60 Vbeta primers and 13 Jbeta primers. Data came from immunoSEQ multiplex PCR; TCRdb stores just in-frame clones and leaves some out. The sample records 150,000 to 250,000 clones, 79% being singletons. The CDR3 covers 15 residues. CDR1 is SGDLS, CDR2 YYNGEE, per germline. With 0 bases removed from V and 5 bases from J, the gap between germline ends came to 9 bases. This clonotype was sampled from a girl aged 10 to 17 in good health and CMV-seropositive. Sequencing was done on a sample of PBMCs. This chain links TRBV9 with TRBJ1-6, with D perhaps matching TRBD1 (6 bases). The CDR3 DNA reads TGTGCCAGCAGCGTAGGACGGACAGATAATTCACCCCTCCACTTT. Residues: CASSVGRTDNSPLHF.